This TCR beta chain was captured by sequencing in a study of identifying expanded T cells in peripheral blood. Study-wide results and limits: Technical replicates showed about 1.1 changed clones; two weeks roughly 16; four weeks 19.

Worth noting for this clone: Its specificity is unknown.

The data were produced by immunoSEQ multiplex PCR, yet TCRdb's version contains in-frame clones alone and is incomplete. The table includes around 99,000 clones, about 85% detected once. No infections or other immune events were documented during collection. In germline, CDR1 is LNHDA, CDR2 SQIVND (reference sequence). Trimming shortened V by 7 bases and J by 3 bases, and 12 bases separated the two germline ends. This CDR3 region has 13 residues. The receptor was derived from a person between 18 and 75 years old in good health. The sample was blood. The chain has TRBV19 and TRBJ1-2; weak D call: TRBD1 (6 bases). The CDR3 sequence: CASTKQGDYGYTF. The CDR3 DNA reads TGTGCCAGTACTAAACAGGGTGACTATGGCTACACCTTC.